This TCR beta chain was identified in a study of regulatory T cells in long-lasting Graves disease. General observations from the study: Persistent patients had more shared public clonotypes (roughly 2,700) than new patients (about 900).

Time point in this sample: persistent/refractory GD, antithyroid drugs over 5 years with positive TRAb. With RNA extracted from PBMCs as input, the TCR library was made. In germline, CDR1 is SGHTA, CDR2 FQGNSA. Trimming cost V 6 bases and J 8 bases, with 16 bases left between them. The CDR3 runs 13 residues. About this clonotype itself: Its cognate antigen is unknown.

CDR3-region Arm-PCR and iRepertoire HTBI primers produced the TCR beta libraries. TCRdb redid the calling of the multiplex PCR reads with MiXCR, one entry per CDR3 protein. The data contain roughly 500,000 distinct CDR3 sequences, about 22% of them seen just once; the ten biggest clones take up roughly 14%. The receptor comes from a female donor with Graves disease. Source: peripheral blood mononuclear cells (PBMCs), taken when the disease was refractory, from a patient treated with antithyroid drugs. The V gene is TRBV7-2, the J gene TRBJ1-1, with D unclear. The CDR3 sequence is CASRTGEREEAFF. The CDR3 DNA is TGTGCCAGCAGGACTGGGGAGAGAGAAGAAGCTTTCTTT.